This T cell receptor (beta chain) was retrieved from a study of T-cell memory formation after mild COVID-19. About the study: Clustering of TCRs was largely donor specific.

In TCRdb, the 5' RACE reads were re-called with MiXCR into one record per CDR3 protein. The sample lists around 200,000 distinct CDR3 sequences; approximately 16% were seen once. The clonotype originates from an adult woman who had mild COVID-19 (a few samples of this study predate the infection). Cell type and time point are not known. Sequencing was done on a sample of PBMCs or a T cell subset sorted from them (not recorded which).

DNA for the CDR3: TGTGCCAGCTCACCACGGGTCGAGGAGACCCAGTACTTC. Residues: CASSPRVEETQYF. This chain uses TRBV18 with TRBJ2-5; no clear D gene. The germline gives CDR1 KGHSH, CDR2 LQKENI. V was clipped by 1 base and J by 5 bases, with 8 bases between them. The CDR3 is made up of 13 amino acids.